This T cell receptor (beta chain) is drawn from a study of shared clonotypes between healthy human individuals. Turning to this clone: Its antigen is undetermined.

Study-wide points: Generally, naive subsets (rather than memory subsets) showed larger estimated richness.

Sorted-subset replicate PCRs used roughly 220 ng DNA, approximately 27,000 T cell genomes. Generated by immunoSEQ multiplex PCR, the TCRdb table keeps only in-frame clones and is missing some. There are about 1 million clones in the sample; 65% to 80% occur only once, and approximately 1.5% lies in the top ten. There were no recent acute infections or vaccinations among the donors, who were healthy HIV-negative adults. Sample: memory CD4+ T cells sorted from blood. Documented subset: CD45RA-negative fraction. The sequence came from a man aged 18 to 30 in good health.

In DNA form, the CDR3 reads TGCGCCAGCAGCCCTGCCGGGACTCGAAATACGCAGTATTTT. Protein: CASSPAGTRNTQYF. The rearrangement links TRBV5-1 to TRBJ2-3; TRBD2 might be the D (6 bases). This CDR3 is built from 14 residues. V was pared by 4 bases and J by 7 bases, with 16 bases between. Germline lookup yields CDR1 SGHRS and CDR2 YFSETQ. The full variable domain, completed using reference TRBV5-1 and TRBJ2-3, is KAGVTQTPRYLIKTRGQQVTLSCSPISGHRSVSWYQQTPGQGLQFLFEYFSETQRNKGNFPGRFSGRQFSNSRSEMNVSTLELGDSALYLCASSPAGTRNTQYFGPGTRLTVL.